The clone carrying this TCR beta chain was seen ten or more times. This sample is drawn from a study of T cells in Graves' hyperthyroidism and ophthalmopathy. At the level of the study: Peripheral blood was taken when the disease was first diagnosed, before any treatment began.

The TCR beta CDR3 regions underwent amplification using RNA transcripts as the source. The TCR CDR3 first-round RT-PCR relied on the HTBI primer set. TCRdb ran MiXCR on the multiplex PCR reads and lists one entry per CDR3 protein. The sample lists a few hundred thousand distinct CDR3 sequences, around 20% occurring once. V lost 5 bases, J lost 7 bases, and 7 bases stayed unmatched. The CDR3 is 17 residues long. This chain links TRBV12-3 or TRBV12-4 with TRBJ2-2; TRBD2 agrees at 16 bases. Sequencing was carried out using blood. The receptor comes from a man younger than 30 with Graves' hyperthyroidism. CDR3 sequence (DNA): TGTGCCAGCAGTAACGGGACTAGCGGGGGGGCCGGCGGGGAGCTGTTTTTT. It codes for CASSNGTSGGAGGELFF.